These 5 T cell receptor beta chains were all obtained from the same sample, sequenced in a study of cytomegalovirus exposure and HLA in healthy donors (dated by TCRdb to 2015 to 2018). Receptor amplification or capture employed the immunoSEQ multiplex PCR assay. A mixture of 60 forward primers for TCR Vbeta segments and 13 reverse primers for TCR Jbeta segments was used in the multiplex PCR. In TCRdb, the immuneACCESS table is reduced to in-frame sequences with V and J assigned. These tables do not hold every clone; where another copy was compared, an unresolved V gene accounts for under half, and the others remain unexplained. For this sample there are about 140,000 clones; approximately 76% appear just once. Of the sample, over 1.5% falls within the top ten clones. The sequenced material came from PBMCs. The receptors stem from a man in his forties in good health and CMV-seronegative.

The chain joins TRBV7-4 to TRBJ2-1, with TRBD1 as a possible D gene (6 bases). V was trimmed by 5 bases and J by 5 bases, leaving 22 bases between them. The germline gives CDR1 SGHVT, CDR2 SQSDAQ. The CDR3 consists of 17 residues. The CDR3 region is CASSIQGDWPPNNEQFF. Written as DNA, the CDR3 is TGTGCCAGCAGCATACAGGGAGATTGGCCGCCAAACAATGAGCAGTTCTTC.

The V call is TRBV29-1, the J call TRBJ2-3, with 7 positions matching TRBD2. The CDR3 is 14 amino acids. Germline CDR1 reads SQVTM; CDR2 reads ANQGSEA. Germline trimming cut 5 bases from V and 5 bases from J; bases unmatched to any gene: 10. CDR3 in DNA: TGCAGCGTTCGCGGGTCTAGCGGCATAGATACGCAGTATTTT. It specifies CSVRGSSGIDTQYF.

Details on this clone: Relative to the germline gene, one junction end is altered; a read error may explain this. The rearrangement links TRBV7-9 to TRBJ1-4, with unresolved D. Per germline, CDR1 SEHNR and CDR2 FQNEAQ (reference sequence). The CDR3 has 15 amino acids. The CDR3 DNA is TGTTCCAGCAGCTTGACCGGCCTCGGAGGTGAAAAACTGTTTTTT. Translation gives CSSSLTGLGGEKLFF.

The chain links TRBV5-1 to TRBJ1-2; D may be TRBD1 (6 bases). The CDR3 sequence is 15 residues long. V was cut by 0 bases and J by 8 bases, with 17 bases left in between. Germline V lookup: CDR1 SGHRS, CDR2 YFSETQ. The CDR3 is CASSLAEQGRDGYTF. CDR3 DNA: TGCGCCAGCAGCTTGGCCGAACAGGGTAGGGACGGCTACACCTTC.

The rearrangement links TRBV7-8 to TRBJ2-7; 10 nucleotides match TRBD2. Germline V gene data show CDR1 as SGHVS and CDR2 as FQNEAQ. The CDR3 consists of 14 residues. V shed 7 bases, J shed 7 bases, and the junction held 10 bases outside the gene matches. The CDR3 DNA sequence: TGTGCCAGCAACGACCTAGCGGGAGTGAGGGAGCAGTACTTC. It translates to CASNDLAGVREQYF. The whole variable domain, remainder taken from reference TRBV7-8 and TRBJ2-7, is GAGVSQSPRYKVAKRGQDVALRCDPISGHVSLFWYQQALGQGPEFLTYFQNEAQLDKSGLPSDRFFAERPEGSVSTLKIQRTQQEDSAVYLCASNDLAGVREQYFGPGTRLTVT.